This T cell receptor (delta chain) originates from a study of Vδ1+ human thymocytes. Whole-study results and caveats: Despite high sort purity, roughly 21% of thymic T cell receptor delta sequences were Vdelta2. The authors advised highly purified populations and single-cell validation. Highly polyclonal TRG and TRD repertoires with Gaussian CDR3 length distributions appeared in thymus.

The template was reverse-transcribed extracted RNA. CDR3 amplicons came from multiplex PCR with pooled V-gene forward and constant-region reverse primers. TCRdb re-called the multiplex PCR reads via CATT. The table lists around 76,000 delta-chain clones, around 30% of them singletons. CDR3 size: 21 residues. V gave up 0 bases and J gave up 0 bases; unmatched junction bases: 18. Germline CDR1 reads TSWWSYY; CDR2 reads QGS. This clone is a singleton in its sample. Its matching antigen is unknown. Vdelta1+ thymocyte sorts reached between about 97% and 99.6% purity. The specimen sequenced was Vdelta1+ gamma-delta thymocytes from the thymus. Subset meaning: FACS-sorted CD3+ TCRalphabeta- TCRVdelta1+ TCRVdelta2- thymocytes. The receptor was isolated from a boy less than two years old who had congenital heart surgery. The chain has TRDV1 and TRDJ1, with TRDD3 matching over 8 bases. The CDR3, as DNA: TGTGCTCTTGGGGAACTATACACAGAAACCTATTCACTGGGGGACACCGATAAACTCATCTTT. It translates to CALGELYTETYSLGDTDKLIF.